A selection of T cell receptor beta chains follows, all from one sample in a study of T cells in localized non-small cell lung cancer. Sequencing used immunoSEQ multiplex PCR; TCRdb keeps in-frame clones, though not all of them. The sample includes about 40,000 clones, around 87% seen only once; the top ten take approximately 3.5%. Sequencing used peripheral blood, obtained before any cancer treatment. Receptor source: a man aged 18 to 49 with stage I lung adenocarcinoma. CDR3s include the opening cysteine and the closing phenylalanine or tryptophan. A D gene is named only where the DNA matches it firmly. Size values are once, few and many counts, or a class for expanded clones, and some rows have none.

.,TRBV11-2,TRBJ1-6,.,TGTGCCAGCACCGGACAGATAAATTCACCCCTCCACTTT,CASTGQINSPLHF
.,TRBV5-6,TRBJ1-2,.,TGTGCCAGCAGCTTGGACAGAAACTATGGCTACACCTTC,CASSLDRNYGYTF
.,TRBV4-2,TRBJ2-3,TRBD2,TGTGCCAGCAGCCCGGGAGCGGGGGGCACAGATACGCAGTATTTT,CASSPGAGGTDTQYF
.,TRBV19,TRBJ2-2,TRBD1,TGTGCCAGTAGTGTACAGGGGGCCGCCGGGGAGCTGTTTTTT,CASSVQGAAGELFF
.,TRBV5-6,TRBJ2-7,TRBD1,TGTGCCAGCAGCCCCCGACAGGGATCAAGTAGCGAGCAGTACTTC,CASSPRQGSSSEQYF
.,TRBV7-9,TRBJ1-1,.,TGTGCCAGCAGCTTTCTCACAGGGATGAACACTGAAGCTTTCTTT,CASSFLTGMNTEAFF
.,TRBV6-1,TRBJ1-5,.,TGTGCCAGCACCCAGAGGGATAGCAATCAGCCCCAGCATTTT,CASTQRDSNQPQHF
.,TRBV29-1,TRBJ2-1,.,TGCAGCGTTGAAGATCTAGGGGGCAATGAGCAGTTCTTC,CSVEDLGGNEQFF
.,TRBV6-1,TRBJ2-3,.,TGTGCCAGCGAAGGGCGGTGGACCAGCACAGATACGCAGTATTTT,CASEGRWTSTDTQYF
.,TRBV11-2,TRBJ1-1,.,TGTGCCAGCACCAGCTTTCGCGGGCGGACGGGCACTGAAGCTTTCTTT,CASTSFRGRTGTEAFF
.,TRBV27,TRBJ2-7,TRBD1,TGTGCCAGCAGTTCAAGGACAGGGGACTACGAGCAGTACTTC,CASSSRTGDYEQYF
.,TRBV18,TRBJ2-3,.,TGTGCCAGCTCAGTCAGTCCTAGCACAGATACGCAGTATTTT,CASSVSPSTDTQYF
.,TRBV7-9,TRBJ1-1,.,TGTGCCAGCAGCTTAGGGCAGGGATTGAACACTGAAGCTTTCTTT,CASSLGQGLNTEAFF
.,TRBV18,TRBJ2-7,.,TGTGCCAGCTCACCGGGACCGGCCCACGAGCAGTACTTC,CASSPGPAHEQYF
.,TRBV30,TRBJ1-5,.,TGTGCCTGGAGCCTAGGACAGTTCGGACAGCCCCAGCATTTT,CAWSLGQFGQPQHF
.,TRBV15,TRBJ1-1,.,TGTGCCACCAGCAGAGGTCCAGGGGCGGGCACTGAAGCTTTCTTT,CATSRGPGAGTEAFF
.,TRBV11-3,TRBJ2-1,TRBD1,TGTGCCAGCAGTTTAGGGGGCTTAAACAATGAGCAGTTCTTC,CASSLGGLNNEQFF
.,TRBV9,TRBJ2-3,TRBD1,TGTGCCAGCAGCGTAGAACTTGGGACAGGGTGGGTCACGCAGTATTTT,CASSVELGTGWVTQYF
.,TRBV6-6,TRBJ1-2,.,TGTGCCAGCAGCCTCGGGGTTAACTATGGCTACACCTTC,CASSLGVNYGYTF
.,TRBV4-3,TRBJ2-3,.,TGCGCCAGCAGCCAATATATCTCCACAGATACGCAGTATTTT,CASSQYISTDTQYF
.,TRBV30,TRBJ2-7,TRBD1,TGTGCCAGTGGACAGGGTGTGCCCGAGCAGTACTTC,CASGQGVPEQYF
.,TRBV28,TRBJ2-6,.,TGTGCCAGCAGTTTTGTGGCCTCTGGGGCCAACGTCCTGACTTTC,CASSFVASGANVLTF
.,TRBV6-1,TRBJ1-6,.,TGTGCCAGCACGGGCCGATCTTATAATTCACCCCTCCACTTT,CASTGRSYNSPLHF
.,TRBV30,TRBJ1-1,TRBD1,TGTGCCTGGAGTCGCAGGGGGGGGGTAGCCACTGAAGCTTTCTTT,CAWSRRGGVATEAFF
.,TRBV14,TRBJ1-2,.,TGTGCCAGCAGCCAAGGCCAGAACTATGGCTACACCTTC,CASSQGQNYGYTF
.,TRBV9,TRBJ2-1,TRBD1,TGTGCCAGCAGCGTAGACGGGACAGGGGGGTTCAATGAGCAGTTCTTC,CASSVDGTGGFNEQFF
once,TRBV7-3,TRBJ2-4,.,TGTGCCAGCAGCTTAACAGGGGATGTCAAAAACATTCAGTACTTC,CASSLTGDVKNIQYF
.,TRBV21-1,TRBJ1-4,.,TGTGCCAGCTTAAGGGGGCGCAGGATCCTGTTTTTT,CASLRGRRILFF
.,TRBV5-1,TRBJ2-7,TRBD1,TGCGCCAGCAGCAGGGACAGGGCGTGGGAGCAGTACTTC,CASSRDRAWEQYF
once,TRBV4-1,TRBJ1-2,TRBD1,TGCGCCAGCAGCCAAGAGCCAGGGGGCTATGGCTACACCTTC,CASSQEPGGYGYTF
medium-sized,TRBV2,TRBJ2-2,.,TGTGCCAGCAGAGATTACAGGGTGAACACCGGGGAGCTGTTTTTT,CASRDYRVNTGELFF
.,TRBV28,TRBJ2-3,.,TGTGCCAGCAGTTTATACACAGATACGCAGTATTTT,CASSLYTDTQYF
.,TRBV13,TRBJ1-1,.,TGTGCCAGCAGCTCACTGGGACTAAACACTGAAGCTTTCTTT,CASSSLGLNTEAFF
.,TRBV6-1,TRBJ2-7,TRBD1,TGTGCCAGCAGTGCCAATACCGGGACAGGGAACCACGAGCAGTACTTC,CASSANTGTGNHEQYF
.,TRBV4-2,TRBJ2-7,TRBD1,TGTGCCAGCAGCAAAGACAGGGGGCCCTACGAGCAGTACTTC,CASSKDRGPYEQYF
.,TRBV6-5,TRBJ1-3,.,TGTGCCAGCAGTTACAAACTGGGTTCTGGAAACACCATATATTTT,CASSYKLGSGNTIYF
.,TRBV27,TRBJ1-2,.,TGTGCCAGCAGTCCCGGGACCCTACCTACGGGTGGCTACACCTTC,CASSPGTLPTGGYTF
.,TRBV30,TRBJ1-4,.,TGTGCCTGGAGTGTAATGGGGGCCCAGAATGAAAAACTGTTTTTT,CAWSVMGAQNEKLFF
few,TRBV2,TRBJ1-2,.,TGTGCCAGCTCCGGCCGGCAGGGATACTATGGCTACACCTTC,CASSGRQGYYGYTF
.,TRBV4-3,TRBJ2-7,TRBD2,TGCGCCAGCAGCCAAGATCAGGCTAGCGGCTCCTACGAGCAGTACTTC,CASSQDQASGSYEQYF
.,TRBV4-3,TRBJ1-4,.,TGCGCCAGCAGCCAAATTTGGTCCCCAACTAATGAAAAACTGTTTTTT,CASSQIWSPTNEKLFF
.,TRBV19,TRBJ1-6,.,TGTGCCAGTAGTGCCCTCGGGGGTTCACCCCTCCACTTT,CASSALGGSPLHF
.,TRBV19,TRBJ2-5,TRBD1,TGTGCCAGTAGTCCAAAGGACAGGGGAAGCGAGACCCAGTACTTC,CASSPKDRGSETQYF
.,TRBV5-4,TRBJ1-2,.,TGTGCCAGCAGCTTCTCTAGGGGTGGCTACACCTTC,CASSFSRGGYTF
.,TRBV6-5,TRBJ1-2,TRBD1,TGTGCCAGCAGGAGTGGGACAGAGAACTATGGCTACACCTTC,CASRSGTENYGYTF
.,TRBV19,TRBJ1-2,.,TGTGCCAGTAGTATAGATTATCAGGGAGCTAACTATGGCTACACCTTC,CASSIDYQGANYGYTF
.,TRBV9,TRBJ1-6,.,TGTGCCAGCAGCGTGGGGAGATATAATTCACCCCTCCACTTT,CASSVGRYNSPLHF
.,TRBV19,TRBJ1-4,TRBD1,TGTGCCAGTAGTTCTAGACAGGGAAGTAATGAAAAACTGTTTTTT,CASSSRQGSNEKLFF
.,TRBV11-1,TRBJ2-3,TRBD2,TGTGCCAGCAGCCCGCACGGACTAGCGGGGGTGATCACAGATACGCAGTATTTT,CASSPHGLAGVITDTQYF
.,TRBV29-1,TRBJ2-2,.,TGCAGCGTTGAAAAAGAGAACACCGGGGAGCTGTTTTTT,CSVEKENTGELFF
few,TRBV5-1,TRBJ1-1,.,TGCGCCAGCAGCTTGGGGGCAGGGAACACTGAAGCTTTCTTT,CASSLGAGNTEAFF
.,TRBV6-5,TRBJ1-4,.,TGTGCCAGCAGTCCCCAGGGTTTCGACCCTCGCCAACTGTTTTTT,CASSPQGFDPRQLFF
once,TRBV12-5,TRBJ2-1,TRBD2,TGTGCTAGTGGTTGGAGCGGGGTCTACAATGAGCAGTTCTTC,CASGWSGVYNEQFF
.,TRBV6-6,TRBJ1-2,TRBD1,TGTGCCAGCAGTTTTCAAGGGGACAGTAGATATGGCTACACCTTC,CASSFQGDSRYGYTF
.,TRBV27,TRBJ1-2,.,TGTGCCAGCAGCCTCGACAGAGATTATGGCTACACCTTC,CASSLDRDYGYTF